These 29 T cell receptor beta chains were sequenced from one sample in a study of beta chain features in type 1 diabetes. The sequenced template was cDNA made from the entire isolated RNA. The data were produced by immunoSEQ multiplex PCR, yet TCRdb's version contains in-frame clones alone and is incomplete. The table includes tens of thousands of clones, under 50% detected once. Their target antigens are unknown. Broader study findings: For Type 1 diabetes patients, all four CD4+ subsets carried TCRB CDR3s that were moderately but significantly shorter.

Sequenced input: Tregs from blood. The receptors were sampled from a man under 40 with type 1 diabetes.

This chain uses TRBV6-5 with TRBJ2-7, with 8 nucleotides matching TRBD2. The CDR3 runs 13 residues. Germline V gene lookup returns CDR1 MNHEY and CDR2 SVGAGI. Trimming cost V 0 bases and J 9 bases; bases outside gene matches: 4. The CDR3 nucleotides are TGTGCCAGCAGTTACTCGACTAGCGTGGGGCAGTACTTC. Residues: CASSYSTSVGQYF.

This clone appeared once. The chain couples TRBV27 to TRBJ2-5; maybe TRBD1 (6 bases). CDR3 length: 14 residues. V shed 4 bases and J shed 2 bases, with 11 bases lying between them. CDR1 is MNHEY and CDR2 is SMNVEV in the germline V gene (reference sequence). The CDR3 coding sequence is TGTGCCAGCAGTTCCCCGACAGGACAAGAGACCCAGTACTTC. Protein product: CASSSPTGQETQYF.

This clone was counted a few times. This chain links TRBV27 with TRBJ1-6; no clear D. This CDR3 has 16 amino acids. The V and J ends lost 0 bases and 7 bases respectively, with 13 bases between them. CDR1 is MNHEY and CDR2 is SMNVEV in the germline V gene (reference sequence). The CDR3 DNA follows: TGTGCCAGCAGTTTATCAGGCGGGCAGAGGAATTCACCCCTCCACTTT. This codes for CASSLSGGQRNSPLHF.

This chain links TRBV10-3 with TRBJ2-2; D possibly corresponds to TRBD2 (6 bases). V lost 2 bases and J 2 bases, leaving 15 bases between the germline ends. This CDR3 has 17 residues. Per germline, CDR1 ENHRY and CDR2 SYGVKD. CDR3 residues: CAISESGTPPNTGELFF. DNA of the CDR3: TGTGCCATCAGTGAGAGTGGGACTCCACCCAACACCGGGGAGCTGTTTTTT.

CDR3 loop: CASSTRTGNTEAFF. The CDR3 bases are TGTGCCAGTAGTACACGGACAGGGAACACTGAAGCTTTCTTT. The chain joins TRBV19 to TRBJ1-1; 7 positions match TRBD1. The CDR3 runs 14 residues. Trimming at V came to 4 bases and at J to 1 base, leaving 3 bases not matched to a gene. The V gene's germline CDR1 is LNHDA and CDR2 SQIVND (reference sequence).

The V gene is TRBV2, the J gene TRBJ2-1; D possibly corresponds to TRBD1 (6 bases). V lost 6 bases to trimming and J lost 5 bases, with 14 bases between them. The CDR3 loop spans 14 amino acids. Germline CDR1 is SNHLY and CDR2 is FYNNEI. This CDR3 is CASSGRGFNNEQFF. In nucleotides, the CDR3 is TGTGCCAGCAGCGGCAGGGGATTCAACAATGAGCAGTTCTTC.

This clone appeared a few times. The chain uses TRBV2 and TRBJ2-1; the D gene is possibly TRBD1 (6 bases). V was pared by 6 bases and J by 7 bases, with 16 bases between. The CDR3 sequence is 14 residues long. Germline assignment: CDR1 SNHLY and CDR2 FYNNEI. The CDR3 DNA reads TGTGCCAGCAGCGCGACTGAAGGGACAAATGAGCAGTTCTTC. Its protein is CASSATEGTNEQFF.

The chain combines TRBV7-2 with TRBJ1-4; 7 nucleotides line up with TRBD1. V lost 2 bases and J lost 0; bases outside the gene matches: 9. Germline assignment: CDR1 SGHTA and CDR2 FQGNSA. The CDR3 consists of 18 residues. CDR3 protein: CASSLRGRGSATNEKLFF. The CDR3 DNA sequence: TGTGCCAGCAGCTTAAGGGGCAGGGGGTCGGCAACTAATGAAAAACTGTTTTTT.

The V gene is TRBV5-1, the J gene TRBJ2-5; D possibly corresponds to TRBD2 (6 bases). TRBJ2-7 explains the end of the DNA better; the J call may be wrong. Per germline, CDR1 SGHRS and CDR2 YFSETQ. This CDR3 contains 15 residues. The chain's CDR3 is CASSLGAGNFDEQYF. The CDR3 DNA follows: TGCGCCAGCAGCTTGGGGGCGGGAAACTTCGACGAGCAGTACTTC.

The chain is built from TRBV4-1 and TRBJ2-1, with D hard to call. The CDR3 runs to 13 residues. The germline gives CDR1 MGHRA, CDR2 YSYEKL. V was pared by 0 bases and J by 6 bases, with 6 bases between. The CDR3 protein is CASSQEAGNEQFF. CDR3 DNA: TGCGCCAGCAGCCAAGAGGCAGGCAATGAGCAGTTCTTC.

There are a few counts of this clone. V and J are TRBV18 and TRBJ2-1, with 11 bases aligning to TRBD2. Germline trimming cut 4 bases from V and 1 base from J; bases unmatched to any gene: 9. The CDR3 consists of 18 residues. Germline CDR1 reads KGHSH; CDR2 reads LQKENI. The CDR3 sequence is CASSRTSGLVGSYNEQFF. CDR3 DNA: TGTGCCAGCTCACGGACTAGCGGGTTGGTGGGATCCTACAATGAGCAGTTCTTC. The variable domain in full, with the rest retrieved from reference TRBV18 and TRBJ2-1, is NAGVMQNPRHLVRRRGQEARLRCSPMKGHSHVYWYRQLPEEGLKFMVYLQKENIIDESGMPKERFSAEFPKEGPSILRIQQVVRGDSAAYFCASSRTSGLVGSYNEQFFGPGTRLTVL.

This chain links TRBV7-6 with TRBJ1-2; a weak D match, TRBD1 (5 bases). Trimming took 5 bases from V and 8 from J, leaving 15 bases between them. The CDR3 has 13 amino acids. The germline gives CDR1 SGHVS, CDR2 FNYEAQ. The CDR3, as DNA: TGTGCCAGCAGCCCAGGGATGGGATCAGGCTACACCTTC. Amino acids: CASSPGMGSGYTF.

This clone has more than one count but fewer than ten. The rearrangement uses TRBV19 and TRBJ2-2; no firm D call. The CDR3 consists of 15 residues. Germline V gene data show CDR1 as LNHDA and CDR2 as SQIVND (reference sequence). With 7 bases removed from V and 4 bases from J, the gap between germline ends came to 16 bases. CDR3 amino acids: CASKVSASSTGELFF. The DNA of the CDR3 is TGTGCCAGTAAGGTCAGCGCTTCCAGCACCGGGGAGCTGTTTTTT.

CDR3 loop: CASSPSGSSDIQYF. The CDR3 DNA is TGTGCCAGCAGCCCTAGCGGGAGTAGTGACATTCAGTACTTC. The chain has TRBV5-6 and TRBJ2-4; 10 bases align to TRBD2. Germline CDR1 is SGHDT and CDR2 is YYEEEE. J lost 8 bases, V lost 4 bases, and 6 bases had no gene match. The CDR3 consists of 14 residues.

The chain couples TRBV7-2 to TRBJ1-1; the D is unclear. CDR3 size: 13 residues. Germline V gives CDR1 SGHTA, CDR2 FQGNSA. V was trimmed by 2 bases and J by 1 base, leaving 5 bases between them. This CDR3 reads CASSLSENTEAFF. CDR3 bases: TGTGCCAGCAGCTTATCAGAGAACACTGAAGCTTTCTTT.

V usage is TRBV7-2 and J usage is TRBJ2-5; TRBD1 is a possible D gene (6 bases). Trimming shortened V by 2 bases and J by 3 bases, and 13 bases separated the two germline ends. The CDR3 has 15 residues. Germline CDR1 is SGHTA and CDR2 is FQGNSA. CDR3 nucleotides: TGTGCCAGCAGCTTATCGCTCTGGGACAAAGAGACCCAGTACTTC. Its translation: CASSLSLWDKETQYF.

The CDR3 is CASRTDINSPLHF. In nucleotides, the CDR3 is TGTGCCAGCCGGACAGATATCAATTCACCCCTCCACTTT. The rearrangement links TRBV2 to TRBJ1-6, with D possibly matching TRBD1 (6 bases). Germline lookup yields CDR1 SNHLY and CDR2 FYNNEI. Trimming removed 8 bases from V and 7 bases from J, with 12 bases in between. The CDR3 is 13 residues long. Full variable domain (outside the CDR3, taken from reference TRBV2 and TRBJ1-6): EPEVTQTPSHQVTQMGQEVILRCVPISNHLYFYWYRQILGQKVEFLVSFYNNEISEKSEIFDDQFSVERPDGSNFTLKIRSTKLEDSAMYFCASRTDINSPLHFGNGTRLTVT.

V gene TRBV23-1 combines with J gene TRBJ1-1; D might be TRBD1 (5 bases). TRBV23-1 is assigned to the ORF class and has an uncertain function. This CDR3 region has 11 residues. V gave up 6 bases and J gave up 10 bases, with 12 bases separating them. CDR3 amino acids: CASRSRDLAFF. In DNA form, the CDR3 reads TGCGCCAGCAGGTCCAGGGATTTAGCTTTCTTT.

The gene calls are TRBV28 and TRBJ2-7, with 14 bases that match TRBD2. Germline V gene lookup returns CDR1 MDHEN and CDR2 SYDVKM. V was clipped by 5 bases and J by 2 bases; unmatched bases: 5. The CDR3 has 16 residues. CDR3: CASSPGTSGRPYEQYF. The CDR3, as DNA: TGTGCCAGCAGTCCTGGGACTAGCGGGAGACCCTACGAGCAGTACTTC.

The J gene is TRBJ2-1, the V gene TRBV19; 12 bases fit TRBD2. J was trimmed by 5 bases and V by 5 bases; bases with no gene match: 7. Germline CDR1 is LNHDA and CDR2 is SQIVND (reference sequence). CDR3 size: 16 residues. The CDR3 loop reads CASSPYLAGGDNEQFF. CDR3 in DNA: TGTGCCAGTAGTCCTTATCTAGCGGGAGGGGACAATGAGCAGTTCTTC. Supplemented by reference TRBV19 and TRBJ2-1, the full variable domain reads DGGITQSPKYLFRKEGQNVTLSCEQNLNHDAMYWYRQDPGQGLRLIYYSQIVNDFQKGDIAEGYSVSREKKESFPLTVTSAQKNPTAFYLCASSPYLAGGDNEQFFGPGTRLTVL.

This clone was counted between two and nine times. The gene calls are TRBV4-2 and TRBJ2-1; 8 nucleotides agree with TRBD2. The V gene end was trimmed by 6 bases and the J gene end by 6 bases; junction bases not matched to a gene: 13. The V gene's germline CDR1 is LGHNA and CDR2 YNFKEQ. The CDR3 sequence is 16 residues long. CDR3 loop: CASSPIAGRGGNEQFF. The CDR3, as DNA: TGTGCCAGCAGTCCGATAGCGGGACGTGGGGGCAATGAGCAGTTCTTC.

The rearrangement joins TRBV16 to TRBJ1-4; possible D gene TRBD1, 5 bases. V was clipped by 4 bases and J by 8 bases, with 20 bases between them. Germline-derived CDR1 and CDR2 are KGHSY and FQNENV. The CDR3 sequence is 16 residues long. The CDR3 region is CASSPGSQPGREKLFF. CDR3 DNA: TGTGCCAGCAGCCCTGGCTCCCAGCCAGGGCGGGAAAAACTGTTTTTT.

This clone was observed a few times. This chain's CDR3 is CASGMTGRAYEQYF. CDR3 coding DNA: TGTGCCAGCGGGATGACAGGGCGAGCCTACGAGCAGTACTTC. The V gene is TRBV2, the J gene TRBJ2-7; 7 positions match TRBD1. The CDR3 extends over 14 amino acids. Trimming cost V 8 bases and J 2 bases; bases outside gene matches: 9. Germline V lookup: CDR1 SNHLY, CDR2 FYNNEI.

This clone has more than one count but fewer than ten. The chain combines TRBV19 with TRBJ2-7, with TRBD1 matching over 9 bases. The CDR3 spans 14 residues. The germline CDR1 and CDR2 sequences are LNHDA and SQIVND (reference sequence). The V segment lost 4 bases and the J segment 1 base; nucleotides outside the gene matches: 2. The CDR3 nucleotides are TGTGCCAGTAGTAGGACAGGGGATTCCTACGAGCAGTACTTC. Residues: CASSRTGDSYEQYF.

The chain couples TRBV5-1 to TRBJ2-2; tentatively, D is TRBD2 (6 bases). Germline values: CDR1 SGHRS, CDR2 YFSETQ. The germline V and J ends were trimmed by 0 bases and 5 bases, with 11 bases remaining between them. CDR3 length equals 15 residues. The CDR3 is CASSLAVGGTGELFF. CDR3 coding DNA: TGCGCCAGCAGCTTGGCCGTAGGAGGGACCGGGGAGCTGTTTTTT.

The rearrangement uses TRBV7-3 and TRBJ1-1, with D possibly being TRBD1 (6 bases). This CDR3 is built from 15 residues. The V gene's germline CDR1 is SGHTA and CDR2 FQGTGA. The V and J ends lost 5 bases and 4 bases respectively, with 17 bases between them. The CDR3 DNA reads TGTGCCAGCAGCACGTCTGGTGGGGGCGGCACTGAAGCTTTCTTT. Amino acids: CASSTSGGGGTEAFF.

V is TRBV4-2 and J is TRBJ2-3, with D uncertain. Germline assignment: CDR1 LGHNA and CDR2 YNFKEQ. V dropped 1 base and J dropped 4 bases, with 9 bases sitting between them. The CDR3 consists of 14 residues. The CDR3 DNA follows: TGTGCCAGCAGCCAAGGAGTACTACCAGATACGCAGTATTTT. This encodes CASSQGVLPDTQYF.

The J gene is TRBJ1-1, the V gene TRBV30; D remains ambiguous. CDR1 GTSNPN and CDR2 SVGIG come from the germline V gene (reference sequence). The CDR3 sequence is 10 residues long. The ends were cut back, 3 bases at V and 4 bases at J, with 3 bases in the middle. The CDR3 nucleotides read TGTGCCTGGAGACTCACTGAAGCTTTCTTT. Translated: CAWRLTEAFF.

The chain carries TRBV28 and TRBJ1-1, with D perhaps matching TRBD1 (6 bases). V shed 1 base and J shed 1 base, with 10 bases lying between them. The germline gives CDR1 MDHEN, CDR2 SYDVKM. This CDR3 comprises 15 residues. The CDR3 nucleotides are TGTGCCAGCAGTTTATACACAGGGAGGAACACTGAAGCTTTCTTT. Translating it yields CASSLYTGRNTEAFF.